The 15 T cell receptor beta chains given below trace back to one sample, sequenced in a study of control samples from healthy donors and cancer patients. Libraries were prepared by immunoSEQ multiplex PCR; TCRdb keeps only in-frame clonotypes and omits some of them. The sample records about 120,000 clones, just under 90% being singletons. Sample: blood. Receptors were obtained from a man under 40 in good health.

V usage is TRBV3-1 (or the pseudogene TRBV3-2) and J usage is TRBJ1-5; D gene uncertain. Germline V gene sequence: CDR1 LGHDT, CDR2 YNNKEL (reference sequence). The V end was cut by 0 bases, the J end by 2 bases, with 11 bases between. There are 16 residues in the CDR3. As DNA, the CDR3 is TGTGCCAGCAGCCAAGATTTGGCGTCGGGCAATCAGCCCCAGCATTTT. Encoded protein: CASSQDLASGNQPQHF.

CDR3 DNA: TGTGCCAGCAGCTTGGACGGACTGCCGGTAGCTACGCAGTATTTT. It codes for CASSLDGLPVATQYF. V gene TRBV5-4 combines with J gene TRBJ2-3; TRBD2 might be the D (5 bases). V shed 0 bases and J shed 8 bases, with 16 bases lying between them. CDR3 length: 15 amino acids. The germline V gene encodes CDR1 SGHNT and CDR2 YYREEE (reference sequence). Full variable domain (remainder filled in from reference TRBV5-4 and TRBJ2-3): ETGVTQSPTHLIKTRGQQVTLRCSSQSGHNTVSWYQQALGQGPQFIFQYYREEENGRGNFPPRFSGLQFPNYSSELNVNALELDDSALYLCASSLDGLPVATQYFGPGTRLTVL.

The rearrangement uses TRBV6-1 and TRBJ1-6, with no clear D. In germline, CDR1 is MNHNS, CDR2 SASEGT. With 2 bases removed from V and 2 bases from J, the gap between germline ends came to 10 bases. The CDR3 spans 16 residues. The CDR3 bases are TGTGCCAGCAGTGAAACAGCCAGCCCCTATAATTCACCCCTCCACTTT. Its translation: CASSETASPYNSPLHF.

V usage is TRBV5-1 and J usage is TRBJ1-1, with no clear D. CDR1 is SGHRS and CDR2 is YFSETQ in the germline V gene. CDR3 length: 11 residues. The V gene lost 6 bases and the J gene lost 3 bases, with 6 bases spanning the gap. In DNA form, the CDR3 reads TGCGCCAGCACAGCGGACACTGAAGCTTTCTTT. It yields the protein CASTADTEAFF.

V and J are TRBV5-6 and TRBJ2-1, with D maybe TRBD1 (5 bases). The V gene's germline CDR1 is SGHDT and CDR2 YYEEEE. The V end was cut by 4 bases, the J end by 9 bases, with 17 bases between. The CDR3 has 14 residues. CDR3 coding DNA: TGTGCCAGCAGCGAGACAGCTCTTCGCGGTGAGCAGTTCTTC. It encodes CASSETALRGEQFF.

The V and J genes are TRBV11-3 and TRBJ2-2, with D possibly matching TRBD1 (6 bases). Germline lookup yields CDR1 SGHNT and CDR2 YENEEA. V lost 5 bases and J lost 2, with 12 bases in between. This CDR3 has 15 amino acids. CDR3 region: CASSPLGGNTGELFF. The CDR3 region has the DNA TGTGCCAGCAGCCCTCTTGGGGGCAACACCGGGGAGCTGTTTTTT.

V usage is TRBV30 and J usage is TRBJ1-5; no clear D. The germline V gene has CDR1 GTSNPN and CDR2 SVGIG (reference sequence). Trimming pared 2 bases from V and 3 bases from J, leaving 5 bases between. This CDR3 comprises 12 residues. CDR3 residues: CAWSRYNQPQHF. For the CDR3, the DNA is TGTGCCTGGAGTAGATACAATCAGCCCCAGCATTTT.

The rearrangement uses TRBV14 and TRBJ2-1, with D possibly TRBD1 on 5 matching bases. The CDR3 has 15 amino acids. The germline V and J ends were trimmed by 2 bases and 4 bases, with 12 bases remaining between them. Germline CDR1 and CDR2: SGHDN and FVKESK. CDR3 nucleotide sequence: TGTGCCAGCAGCCAAAAGGTGGACACATACAATGAGCAGTTCTTC. Residues: CASSQKVDTYNEQFF. Full variable domain (missing parts from reference TRBV14 and TRBJ2-1): EAGVTQFPSHSVIEKGQTVTLRCDPISGHDNLYWYRRVMGKEIKFLLHFVKESKQDESGMPNNRFLAERTGGTYSTLKVQPAELEDSGVYFCASSQKVDTYNEQFFGPGTRLTVL.

The J gene is TRBJ2-5, the V gene TRBV24-1, with 8 bases matching TRBD1. V gave up 5 bases and J gave up 4 bases; unmatched junction bases: 11. Per germline, CDR1 KGHDR and CDR2 SFDVKD. CDR3 length equals 16 residues. Here the CDR3 reads CATSVTGAGVGETQYF. CDR3 nucleotide sequence: TGTGCCACCAGTGTGACAGGGGCAGGGGTAGGAGAGACCCAGTACTTC.

This clone was counted between two and nine times. This chain connects TRBV6-2 or TRBV6-3 to TRBJ1-1; D not resolved. The V gene's germline CDR1 is MNHEY and CDR2 SVGEGT. The CDR3 length is 12 residues. Trimming shortened V by 3 bases and J by 3 bases, and 5 bases separated the two germline ends. The CDR3 sequence: CASSYLDTEAFF. CDR3 coding DNA: TGTGCCAGCAGTTATCTAGACACTGAAGCTTTCTTT.

As regards this clone: The junction differs from germline at one of its ends, possibly a read error. The J gene is TRBJ1-1, the V gene TRBV6-5; D not certain. The CDR3 has 13 residues. The V gene's germline CDR1 is MNHEY and CDR2 SVGAGI. The CDR3 bases are TGTGCCAGCAGTTACTCGATGGCCAGCCCCACGGTCTTT. It is translated as CASSYSMASPTVF.

The V and J genes are TRBV18 and TRBJ1-4; D perhaps matches TRBD1 (6 bases). In germline, CDR1 is KGHSH, CDR2 LQKENI. CDR3 length: 15 amino acids. The germline V and J ends were trimmed by 3 bases and 6 bases, with 14 bases remaining between them. DNA for the CDR3: TGTGCCAGCTCACCTACAGGGCAAGGAGATGAAAAACTGTTTTTT. Amino acid sequence: CASSPTGQGDEKLFF.

This chain links TRBV30 with TRBJ2-2; D is unresolved. The length of the CDR3 is 12 residues. V was trimmed by 4 bases and J by 6 bases, leaving 9 bases between them. Per the germline V gene, CDR1 is GTSNPN and CDR2 is SVGIG (reference sequence). Here the CDR3 DNA reads TGTGCCTGGATGCCCGGGTCCGGGGAGCTGTTTTTT. This codes for CAWMPGSGELFF.

The rearrangement joins TRBV11-2 to TRBJ1-2; D is unresolved. There are 13 residues in the CDR3. Germline values: CDR1 SGHAT, CDR2 FQNNGV. V lost 5 bases and J 4 bases, leaving 11 bases between the germline ends. The CDR3 reads CASSPTTGYGYTF. The CDR3 DNA reads TGTGCCAGCAGCCCGACTACCGGCTATGGCTACACCTTC.

As DNA, the CDR3 is TGTGCCAGCAGTTCAGGGTCCGGGACAGATACGCAGTATTTT. It specifies CASSSGSGTDTQYF. The gene calls are TRBV6-5 and TRBJ2-3, with D tentatively TRBD1 (5 bases). CDR1 is MNHEY, CDR2 SVGAGI, per germline. The ends were cut back, 4 bases at V and 3 bases at J, with 11 bases in the middle. CDR3 length: 14 amino acids.